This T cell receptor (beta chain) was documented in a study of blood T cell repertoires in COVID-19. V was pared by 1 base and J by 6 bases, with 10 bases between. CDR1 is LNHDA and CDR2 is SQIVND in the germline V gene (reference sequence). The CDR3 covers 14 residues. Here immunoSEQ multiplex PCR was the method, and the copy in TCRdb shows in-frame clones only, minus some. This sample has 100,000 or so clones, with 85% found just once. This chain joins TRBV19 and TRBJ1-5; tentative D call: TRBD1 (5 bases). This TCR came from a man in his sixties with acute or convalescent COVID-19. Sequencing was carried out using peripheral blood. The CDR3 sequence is CASSIAGDSQPQHF. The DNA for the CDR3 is TGTGCCAGTAGTATAGCGGGGGATTCTCAGCCCCAGCATTTT.